The rows below give T cell receptor beta chains drawn from one sample of a study of cytomegalovirus exposure and HLA in healthy donors. Measured with immunoSEQ multiplex PCR; TCRdb has only the in-frame clones, and not every one. This sample yields 250,000 to 300,000 clones, of which almost 90% are seen a single time; more than 0.35% belongs to the top ten. The sample was PBMCs. These receptor sequences come from a woman aged 18-29 years in good health and CMV-seronegative. The CDR3 runs from the conserved cysteine through the conserved F or W. Each record gives: J gene, clone size, V gene, D gene, CDR3 DNA, CDR3 protein. A D gene is named only where the DNA matches it firmly. Size is omitted from some rows. Given values are once, few, many or a class for expanded clones.

>TRBJ2-1|once|TRBV11-1|TRBD2
TGTGCCAGCAGCCCCAGGACTAGCGGGGGGGCCAGATACAATGAGCAGTTCTTC
CASSPRTSGGARYNEQFF
>TRBJ2-1|NA|TRBV28|NA
TGTGCCAGCAGTTTAGGGAGATGGCAGGGGGAGGAAAGCTCCTACAATGAGCAGTTCTTC
CASSLGRWQGEESSYNEQFF
>TRBJ1-1|NA|TRBV5-1|NA
TGCGCCAGCAGCTCCACCGGAACTACGCCGAACACTGAAGCTTTCTTT
CASSSTGTTPNTEAFF
>TRBJ2-3|NA|TRBV4-2|TRBD2
TGTGCCAGCAGCCAAGGCCTCTCACTAGCGGGGGACCTAACCACAGATACGCAGTATTTT
CASSQGLSLAGDLTTDTQYF
>TRBJ2-5|NA|TRBV9|TRBD2
TGTGCCAGCAGCGTAGAGGGGACTAGCGTCACTCTCCAAGAGACCCAGTACTTC
CASSVEGTSVTLQETQYF
>TRBJ1-1|NA|TRBV5-6|NA
TGTGCCAGCAGCCTTAACATGAACACTGAAGCTTTCTTT
CASSLNMNTEAFF
>TRBJ1-3|NA|TRBV7-9|NA
TGTGCCAGCAGCTTTTCAGGAAACACCATATATTTT
CASSFSGNTIYF
>TRBJ2-5|NA|TRBV28|NA
TGTGCCAGCACCCGGACACCTGAAGAGACCCAGTACTTC
CASTRTPEETQYF
>TRBJ2-1|NA|TRBV5-4|NA
TGTGCCAGCAGCTTGGCAGGCGGGTACTACAATGAGCAGTTCTTC
CASSLAGGYYNEQFF
>TRBJ2-7|NA|TRBV5-4|NA
TGTGCCAGCAGCTCGGACGCGGGGACCCGAACCTACGAGCAGTACTTC
CASSSDAGTRTYEQYF
>TRBJ2-1|NA|TRBV7-6|TRBD1
TGTGCCAGCAGCCAGACAGGGATCATCGACAATGAGCAGTTCTTC
CASSQTGIIDNEQFF
>TRBJ1-1|NA|TRBV19|NA
TGTGCCAGTAGACTACAGGGCTTGGGTTACACTGAAGCTTTCTTT
CASRLQGLGYTEAFF
>TRBJ2-1|NA|TRBV18|NA
TGTGCCAGCTCACCACCGACCCTCAGAGGGTCCTACAATGAGCAGTTCTTC
CASSPPTLRGSYNEQFF
>TRBJ2-1|NA|TRBV7-9|NA
TGTGCCAGCAGCAACGGGCCTAGGGGTCTGGAGTTCTTC
CASSNGPRGLEFF
>TRBJ2-1|NA|TRBV7-6|NA
TGTGCCAGCAGAAGGGGAGGCGACATCAGGGTGAACAATGAGCAGTTCTTC
CASRRGGDIRVNNEQFF
>TRBJ2-3|NA|TRBV6-6|TRBD2
TGTGCCAGCAGTTATATGAGCGGGGGGGACACAGATACGCAGTATTTT
CASSYMSGGDTDTQYF
>TRBJ2-1|NA|TRBV10-3|NA
TGTGCCATCAGTGATAACGAGAGATCCTACAATGAGCAGTTCTTC
CAISDNERSYNEQFF
>TRBJ1-1|NA|TRBV28|NA
TGTGCCAGCAGTTTATTCGTCAGGGGCACTGAAGCTTTCTTT
CASSLFVRGTEAFF
>TRBJ2-7|NA|TRBV30|NA
TGTGCCTGGAGTTCCTTAGCGGTCTCCTACGAGCAGTACTTC
CAWSSLAVSYEQYF
>TRBJ1-5|NA|TRBV6-5|NA
TGTGCCAGCAGTTACTCTCCTCGTAGCAATCAGCCCCAGCATTTT
CASSYSPRSNQPQHF
>TRBJ2-3|NA|TRBV30|TRBD1
TGTGCCTCCGGCTCCGGGACAGGGCCGGTTTGGACAGATACGCAGTATTTT
CASGSGTGPVWTDTQYF
>TRBJ2-7|NA|TRBV27|TRBD1
TGTGCCAGCAGTTCCCCCCTCCGGGACAGGGTGGTCGAGCAGTACTTC
CASSSPLRDRVVEQYF
>TRBJ1-4|NA|TRBV2|NA
NA
CASSPLVGQGTTNEKLFF
>TRBJ2-7|NA|TRBV27|NA
TGTGCCAGCAGTTCCCTTTACGAGCAGTACTTC
CASSSLYEQYF
>TRBJ1-1|NA|TRBV28|NA
TGTGCCAGCAGTTTAGGTCGCGGCAGGGTGACCCTATTGAACACTGAAGCTTTCTTT
CASSLGRGRVTLLNTEAFF
>TRBJ2-5|once|TRBV21-1|NA
TGTGCCAGCAGCAAAGTCTGCGCAGAGACCCAGTACTTC
CASSKVCAETQYF
>TRBJ1-2|NA|TRBV11-2|TRBD1
TGTGCCAGCAGCCCTGGACAGGGGGGTTTCTATGGCTACACCTTC
CASSPGQGGFYGYTF
>TRBJ1-5|NA|TRBV30|NA
TGTGCCTGGAGTGTGTCGGGAGGCAATCAGCCCCAGCATTTT
CAWSVSGGNQPQHF
>TRBJ1-6|NA|TRBV7-2|NA
TGTGCCAGCAGCTTAGAAGGTAGCGGGGGGTCACCCCTCCACTTT
CASSLEGSGGSPLHF
>TRBJ1-2|NA|TRBV5-5|TRBD1
TGTGCCAGCAGCTATCAGGGACAGAACTATGGCTACACCTTC
CASSYQGQNYGYTF
>TRBJ2-5|NA|TRBV7-9|NA
TGTGCCAGCAGCTCCCCGACGAGGCAAGAGACCCAGTACTTC
CASSSPTRQETQYF
>TRBJ1-5|NA|TRBV30|NA
TGTGCCTGGAGTGTAAGGAGGAGTCAGCCCCAGCATTTT
CAWSVRRSQPQHF
>TRBJ1-2|NA|TRBV5-1|NA
TGCGCCAGCAGCTTGGGACACTCCGATTCTGGTGGCTACACCTTC
CASSLGHSDSGGYTF
>TRBJ1-2|once|TRBV5-6|NA
TGTGCCAGCAGCCGTAGACTGGCAGGCTACACCTTC
CASSRRLAGYTF
>TRBJ2-5|NA|TRBV11-3|NA
TGTGCCAGCAGCTTAGGAGATCAAGAGACCCAGTACTTC
CASSLGDQETQYF